The next 21 T cell receptor beta chains were all read from a single sample in a study of radiation and T cells in renal cell carcinoma. Sequencing used immunoSEQ multiplex PCR; TCRdb keeps in-frame clones, though not all of them. The profile shows 150,000 to 200,000 clones, around 90% of them singletons. Documented time point: blood 4 weeks post-SBRT, at nephrectomy. Documented treatment: 15 Gy SBRT to primary tumor, nephrectomy 4 weeks later. Sample: blood, taken from a patient whose treatment included radiotherapy and nephrectomy. These receptor sequences come from a woman between 45 and 65 years old with renal cell carcinoma.

The chain links TRBV6-1 to TRBJ1-5; 9 positions match TRBD1. After removal of 4 bases from V and 3 bases from J, the junction contained 1 base not matched to a gene. Germline V gene sequence: CDR1 MNHNS, CDR2 SASEGT. The CDR3 spans 14 residues. The CDR3 region has the DNA TGTGCCAGCAGTGGGACAGGGGTCAATCAGCCCCAGCATTTT. Protein: CASSGTGVNQPQHF.

The chain uses TRBV2 and TRBJ1-2; 7 bases map to TRBD1. Germline V CDR1 and CDR2: SNHLY, FYNNEI. V lost 7 bases, J lost 4 bases, and 9 bases stayed unmatched. The CDR3 totals 14 residues. This chain's CDR3 is CASNADRDLYGYTF. For the CDR3, the DNA is TGTGCCAGCAATGCCGACAGGGACCTCTATGGCTACACCTTC.

CDR3 sequence: CASSLMVTEGEAFF. CDR3 bases: TGTGCCAGCTCACTCATGGTGACGGAGGGTGAAGCTTTCTTT. The chain has TRBV18 and TRBJ1-1; D remains ambiguous. Trimming took off 4 bases at V and 7 bases at J, with 16 bases between the two ends. The CDR3 covers 14 residues. Germline loops: CDR1 KGHSH, CDR2 LQKENI.

The V gene is TRBV6-1, the J gene TRBJ1-1; 11 bases agree with TRBD1. The CDR3 length is 15 residues. V lost 6 bases to trimming and J lost 5 bases; unmatched junction nucleotides: 8. Looked up from germline, CDR1 is MNHNS and CDR2 is SASEGT. CDR3 sequence: CASSGTGGRLTEAFF. CDR3 nucleotides: TGTGCCAGCAGCGGGACAGGGGGGAGGTTAACTGAAGCTTTCTTT.

The chain employs TRBV5-1 and TRBJ1-1, with TRBD1 identical over 7 bases. Germline CDR1 is SGHRS and CDR2 is YFSETQ. V shed 4 bases and J 1 base; nucleotides not matched to a gene: 13. This CDR3 has 17 residues. The CDR3 bases are TGCGCCAGCAGCACAGGACAGGCCTGGGGTCGGAACACTGAAGCTTTCTTT. Protein product: CASSTGQAWGRNTEAFF.

The rearrangement links TRBV4-2 to TRBJ1-5; 7 nucleotides line up with TRBD1. The CDR3 contains 16 residues. Germline trimming cut 4 bases from V and 2 bases from J; bases unmatched to any gene: 8. In germline, CDR1 is LGHNA, CDR2 YNFKEQ. DNA of the CDR3: TGTGCCAGCAGCCCTGGAGAGGGGACAGGCAATCAGCCCCAGCATTTT. Its translation is CASSPGEGTGNQPQHF.

The chain couples TRBV6-1 to TRBJ2-3; D may match TRBD1 or TRBD2 (5 bases each). Trimming pared 2 bases from V and 1 base from J, leaving 10 bases between. The germline V gene encodes CDR1 MNHNS and CDR2 SASEGT. The CDR3 spans 15 residues. In DNA form, the CDR3 reads TGTGCCAGCAGTGAAATTTTGGGACGCACAGATACGCAGTATTTT. It translates to CASSEILGRTDTQYF.

The genes are TRBV6-5 and TRBJ2-1; 15 bases map to TRBD2. V shed 7 bases and J 7 bases; nucleotides not matched to a gene: 5. The CDR3 contains 15 residues. CDR1 is MNHEY, CDR2 SVGAGI, per germline. DNA for the CDR3: TGTGCCAGCACCCCGGGGACTAGCGGGGGGAATGAGCAGTTCTTC. As protein: CASTPGTSGGNEQFF.

This clone was observed a single time. V gene TRBV19 combines with J gene TRBJ2-3, with D maybe TRBD1 (5 bases). The CDR3 consists of 13 residues. The germline gives CDR1 LNHDA, CDR2 SQIVND (reference sequence). V lost 5 bases to trimming and J lost 5 bases, with 11 bases between them. The CDR3 sequence is CASSFERGDTQYF. The CDR3 nucleotides are TGTGCCAGTAGTTTCGAAAGGGGAGATACGCAGTATTTT.

J is TRBJ2-1 and V is TRBV15; D ambiguous. V lost 0 bases and J 8 bases, leaving 14 bases between the germline ends. Germline loops: CDR1 LNHNV, CDR2 YYDKDF (reference sequence). This CDR3 contains 15 residues. Written as DNA, the CDR3 is TGTGCCACCAGCAGAGATCCTTTGAAAAGGGATGAGCAGTTCTTC. Residues: CATSRDPLKRDEQFF.

This chain joins TRBV5-1 and TRBJ1-1; 7 bases are a match to TRBD1. This CDR3 spans 15 amino acids. The V segment lost 2 bases and the J segment 0 bases; nucleotides outside the gene matches: 4. Per germline, CDR1 SGHRS and CDR2 YFSETQ. The CDR3 sequence is CASSLQQGLNTEAFF. CDR3 DNA: TGCGCCAGCAGCTTACAACAGGGGTTGAACACTGAAGCTTTCTTT.

CDR3 nucleotides: TGTGCCAGCAAAATATTAACCCAGAACACTGAAGCTTTCTTT. It yields the protein CASKILTQNTEAFF. The V and J genes are TRBV6-6 and TRBJ1-1; unclear D gene. This CDR3 contains 14 residues. Germline V gives CDR1 MNHNY, CDR2 SVGAGI (reference sequence). V lost 7 bases and J lost 1, with 13 bases in between.

The chain has TRBV6-1 and TRBJ2-5; TRBD1 agrees at 9 bases. The V segment lost 6 bases and the J segment 4 bases; nucleotides outside the gene matches: 6. The length of the CDR3 is 14 residues. The germline V gene encodes CDR1 MNHNS and CDR2 SASEGT. CDR3 loop: CASSAGTGRETQYF. The CDR3 DNA reads as TGTGCCAGCAGCGCCGGGACAGGGCGAGAGACCCAGTACTTC.

This chain joins TRBV4-2 and TRBJ2-3; no definite D call. The germline V gene has CDR1 LGHNA and CDR2 YNFKEQ. The V gene lost 5 bases and the J gene lost 0 bases, with 12 bases spanning the gap. The CDR3 extends over 15 amino acids. In DNA, the CDR3 is TGTGCCAGCAGCGCAAAGCCTCGGAGCACAGATACGCAGTATTTT. It specifies CASSAKPRSTDTQYF.

This sequence joins TRBV6-5 and TRBJ1-2; 10 bases agree with TRBD1. Germline assignment: CDR1 MNHEY and CDR2 SVGAGI. The junction had 4 bases not matched to a gene; V was cut back by 4 bases and J by 8 bases. This CDR3 spans 13 amino acids. The DNA for the CDR3 is TGTGCCAGCAGTTCCGGGACAGGGGCGGGCTACACCTTC. Translation: CASSSGTGAGYTF.

This clone was observed once. The junction shows a germline mismatch at one end, possibly a read error. Other nucleotide sequences from this sample produce the same CDR3. The rearrangement uses TRBV7-9 and TRBJ2-7, with D possibly matching TRBD1 (5 bases). Per germline, CDR1 SEHNR and CDR2 FQNEAQ (reference sequence). This CDR3 is 17 amino acids long. The CDR3 DNA reads as TGTGCCAGCAGGTTGCTGGGGCAGGGCAAAAGCTCCGACGAGCAGTACTTC. Its translation is CASRLLGQGKSSDEQYF. Full variable domain (rest looked up from reference TRBV7-9 and TRBJ2-7): DTGVSQNPRHKITKRGQNVTFRCDPISEHNRLYWYRQTLGQGPEFLTYFQNEAQLEKSRLLSDRFSAERPKGSFSTLEIQRTEQGDSAMYLCASRLLGQGKSSDEQYFGPGTRLTVT.

J is TRBJ1-6 and V is TRBV10-3; TRBD1 is a possible D gene (6 bases). Germline CDR1 and CDR2: ENHRY and SYGVKD. The germline V and J ends were trimmed by 6 bases and 8 bases, with 11 bases remaining between them. The CDR3 is 13 residues long. CDR3: CAISQGYDSPLHF. The CDR3 nucleotides are TGTGCCATCAGCCAGGGGTATGATTCACCCCTCCACTTT.

The chain recombines TRBV6-5 with TRBJ1-1; tentative D call: TRBD1 (5 bases). The CDR3 extends over 14 amino acids. The ends were cut back, 3 bases at V and 2 bases at J, with 10 bases in the middle. From germline, CDR1 is MNHEY and CDR2 SVGAGI. CDR3 amino acids: CASSYDQGNTEAFF. The DNA for the CDR3 is TGTGCCAGCAGTTATGACCAGGGTAACACTGAAGCTTTCTTT.

The gene calls are TRBV2 and TRBJ1-6, with TRBD1 identical over 7 bases. The CDR3 sequence is 17 residues long. The germline CDR1 and CDR2 sequences are SNHLY and FYNNEI. V shed 7 bases and J 7 bases; nucleotides not matched to a gene: 16. DNA for the CDR3: TGTGCCAGCATTTCCCCCGGGACAGCAGGACGGAATTCACCCCTCCACTTT. Translated: CASISPGTAGRNSPLHF.

This clone was counted once. The chain uses TRBV12-5 and TRBJ2-1; unclear D gene. The CDR3 spans 13 residues. In germline, CDR1 is LGHNT, CDR2 FRNRAP. The V end lost 5 bases, the J end lost 4 bases, and 9 bases lay between the germline ends. The CDR3 coding sequence is TGTGCTAGTGGTGTAGAACTTTACAATGAGCAGTTCTTC. Amino acids: CASGVELYNEQFF. The variable domain in full, completed from reference TRBV12-5 and TRBJ2-1, reads DARVTQTPRHKVTEMGQEVTMRCQPILGHNTVFWYRQTMMQGLELLAYFRNRAPLDDSGMPKDRFSAEMPDATLATLKIQPSEPRDSAVYFCASGVELYNEQFFGPGTRLTVL.

As for this clone: In the same sample, other DNA sequences code for this CDR3. The rearrangement joins TRBV5-1 to TRBJ1-1; D possibly corresponds to TRBD1 (5 bases). Germline V CDR1 and CDR2: SGHRS, YFSETQ. There are 13 residues in the CDR3. Trimming took off 0 bases at V and 5 bases at J, with 8 bases between the two ends. In nucleotides, the CDR3 is TGCGCCAGCAGCTTGGTTGGGGCAACTGAAGCTTTCTTT. Translating it yields CASSLVGATEAFF.